The rows below give T cell receptor beta chains drawn from one sample of a study of blood T cell repertoires in COVID-19. Some clones are missing from TCRdb's copy, which holds only in-frame ones; the method was immunoSEQ multiplex PCR. The data hold about 200,000 clones, with approximately 82% observed a single time. The sequenced material came from peripheral blood. The source is a human donor with acute or convalescent COVID-19. The donor label of this sample is uncertain. CDR3s include the opening cysteine and the closing phenylalanine or tryptophan. The order of the fields is D gene, clone size, V gene, J gene, CDR3 protein, CDR3 DNA. A D gene is named only where the DNA matches it firmly. Clone size is shown for a subset of rows, as once, few, many or a class of expanded clone.

>.|.|TRBV9|TRBJ1-2
CASSVGQDPSYGYTF
TGTGCCAGCAGCGTAGGACAGGACCCCTCCTATGGCTACACCTTC
>TRBD1|.|TRBV12-5|TRBJ2-7
CASGLALTGGRIRNEQYF
TGTGCTAGTGGTTTGGCCCTCACAGGGGGCCGGATTCGTAACGAGCAGTACTTC
>.|few|TRBV5-1|TRBJ2-3
CASSAPGTDTQYF
TGCGCCAGCAGCGCTCCAGGCACAGATACGCAGTATTTT
>TRBD2|.|TRBV6-5|TRBJ2-7
CASSYRAGVDEQYF
TGTGCCAGCAGTTACAGGGCGGGAGTCGACGAGCAGTACTTC
>.|.|TRBV19|TRBJ1-5
CASSLTGPNQPQHF
TGTGCCAGTAGTCTGACAGGCCCCAATCAGCCCCAGCATTTT
>TRBD2|.|TRBV19|TRBJ2-1
CASRSNPGTSSYNEQFF
TGTGCCAGTAGATCGAACCCCGGGACTAGCTCCTACAATGAGCAGTTCTTC
>.|.|TRBV28|TRBJ1-5
CASRPGQNHQPQHF
TGTGCCAGCAGGCCTGGACAGAACCATCAGCCCCAGCATTTT
>.|.|TRBV7-8|TRBJ1-6
CASSLMVVRVSSYNSPLHF
TGTGCCAGCAGCTTAATGGTGGTCAGGGTGAGCTCCTATAATTCACCCCTCCACTTT
>.|.|TRBV15|TRBJ2-7
CATSRDRTVGSYEQYF
TGTGCCACCAGCAGAGATCGGACAGTTGGGTCCTACGAGCAGTACTTC
>.|.|TRBV28|TRBJ2-3
CASSSSGTPKRDTQYF
TGTGCCAGCAGCTCCTCCGGGACACCTAAGCGAGATACGCAGTATTTT
>TRBD1|.|TRBV5-8|TRBJ2-3
CASRTGGGPTDTQYF
TGTGCCAGCAGGACAGGGGGAGGACCCACAGATACGCAGTATTTT
>.|.|TRBV3-1/TRBV3-2|TRBJ2-2
CASKSSADTGELFF
TGTGCCAGCAAGTCTAGCGCAGACACCGGGGAGCTGTTTTTT
>.|.|TRBV30|TRBJ2-7
CAWSVPGSSYEQYF
TGTGCCTGGAGTGTACCCGGGTCTTCCTACGAGCAGTACTTC
>TRBD2|.|TRBV4-2|TRBJ2-3
CASSQDQGGRLAGVDTQYF
TGTGCCAGCAGCCAAGATCAAGGCGGGAGACTAGCGGGAGTTGATACGCAGTATTTT
>.|.|TRBV5-1|TRBJ2-2
CASSPLLWTGELFF
TGCGCCAGCTCGCCACTCTTGTGGACCGGGGAGCTGTTTTTT
>TRBD1|.|TRBV3-1/TRBV3-2|TRBJ1-1
CASSPIRGLNTEAFF
TGTGCCAGCAGCCCAATCAGGGGGTTAAACACTGAAGCTTTCTTT
>TRBD2|.|TRBV4-3|TRBJ2-1
CASSQDRGAGGPTEDEQFF
TGCGCCAGCAGCCAAGATAGGGGGGCGGGAGGGCCTACGGAGGATGAGCAGTTCTTC
>TRBD2|.|TRBV28|TRBJ2-3
CASSLFLAGSTSTDTQYF
TGTGCCAGCAGTTTATTCTTAGCGGGTTCCACTAGCACAGATACGCAGTATTTT
>.|.|TRBV28|TRBJ1-1
CASSGGHQNTEAFF
TGTGCCAGCAGTGGGGGACACCAGAACACTGAAGCTTTCTTT
>TRBD1|few|TRBV2|TRBJ1-3
CASSDQRGQPSSGNTIYF
TGTGCCAGCAGTGACCAAAGGGGGCAGCCGAGCTCTGGAAACACCATATATTTT
>.|.|TRBV2|TRBJ1-5
CASGAALYQPQHF
TGTGCCAGCGGGGCGGCACTTTATCAGCCCCAGCATTTT
>.|.|TRBV30|TRBJ2-1
CAWSTTVYNEQFF
TGTGCCTGGAGTACAACAGTTTACAATGAGCAGTTCTTC
>TRBD1|.|TRBV5-6|TRBJ2-6
CASSRGDRSLSGANVLTF
TGTGCCAGCAGCCGAGGGGACAGGTCCCTCTCTGGGGCCAACGTCCTGACTTTC
>.|once|TRBV18|TRBJ1-5
CASSPMVDQPQHF
TGTGCCAGCTCACCAATGGTAGATCAGCCCCAGCATTTT
>TRBD2|.|TRBV29-1|TRBJ2-2
CSVESFSGGGTGELFF
TGCAGCGTTGAAAGTTTCTCCGGGGGAGGGACCGGGGAGCTGTTTTTT
>.|.|TRBV7-2|TRBJ2-1
CASSLLNARAYNEQFF
TGTGCCAGCAGCTTACTCAACGCTCGCGCCTACAATGAGCAGTTCTTC
>.|.|TRBV7-9|TRBJ1-6
CASSSQDSPLHF
TGTGCCAGCAGCTCCCAGGATTCACCCCTCCACTTT
>.|.|TRBV7-2|TRBJ1-1
CASSIQFLNTEAFF
TGTGCCAGCAGCATACAGTTCTTGAACACTGAAGCTTTCTTT
>.|.|TRBV2|TRBJ1-5
CASSPGVEQPQHF
TGTGCCAGCAGTCCAGGGGTAGAGCAGCCCCAGCATTTT
>.|.|TRBV5-8|TRBJ2-3
CASSLGGRRSTDTQYF
TGTGCCAGCAGCTTGGGAGGGCGTCGGAGCACAGATACGCAGTATTTT
>.|once|TRBV5-1|TRBJ2-3
CASSFPQNTQYF
TGCGCCAGCAGCTTTCCCCAAAATACGCAGTATTTT
>TRBD2|few|TRBV14|TRBJ2-1
CASSHLLAGVRNEQFF
TGTGCCAGCAGCCACTTACTAGCGGGAGTAAGAAATGAGCAGTTCTTC
>.|.|TRBV6-1|TRBJ2-2
CASSEVAWNTGELFF
TGTGCCAGCAGTGAAGTAGCTTGGAACACCGGGGAGCTGTTTTTT
>TRBD2|.|TRBV30|TRBJ2-3
CAWSIGLAPVTDTQYF
TGTGCCTGGAGTATAGGACTAGCGCCAGTCACAGATACGCAGTATTTT
>.|.|TRBV4-3|TRBJ1-2
CASSQDTLDSYGYTF
TGCGCCAGCAGCCAAGATACCCTGGACAGCTATGGCTACACCTTC
>TRBD1|.|TRBV6-5|TRBJ1-4
CASSSPGQGNEKLFF
TGTGCCAGCAGTTCCCCGGGACAGGGTAATGAAAAACTGTTTTTT
>.|.|TRBV7-9|TRBJ2-2
CASGADYMNTGELFF
TGTGCCAGCGGGGCGGACTACATGAACACCGGGGAGCTGTTTTTT
>TRBD1|.|TRBV11-1|TRBJ2-6
CASSLDRGSGANVLTF
TGTGCCAGCAGCTTAGACAGGGGGTCGGGGGCCAACGTCCTGACTTTC
>TRBD1|.|TRBV19|TRBJ1-5
CASRRNRGDNQPQHF
TGTGCCAGTAGACGGAACAGGGGGGACAATCAGCCCCAGCATTTT
>.|.|TRBV3-1/TRBV3-2|TRBJ1-1
CASSQGSGGGTEAFF
TGTGCCAGCAGCCAAGGCTCTGGGGGAGGCACTGAAGCTTTCTTT
>TRBD2|.|TRBV7-2|TRBJ2-7
CASSVRLAGALSYEQYF
TGTGCCAGCAGCGTCCGACTAGCGGGAGCCCTCTCCTACGAGCAGTACTTC
>.|few|TRBV28|TRBJ1-3
CASYQIGAGGNTIYF
TGTGCCAGCTACCAAATAGGGGCAGGGGGAAACACCATATATTTT
>TRBD1|.|TRBV5-1|TRBJ2-3
CASRLGSSGQASADTQYF
TGCGCCAGCAGGTTAGGGTCCTCGGGACAGGCTAGCGCAGATACGCAGTATTTT
>.|.|TRBV27|TRBJ1-5
CASSQGRSQPQHF
TGTGCCAGCAGTCAGGGGAGAAGTCAGCCCCAGCATTTT
>TRBD1|.|TRBV19|TRBJ1-6
CASSPTDRGPVNSPLHF
TGTGCCAGTAGTCCGACTGACAGGGGTCCCGTCAATTCACCCCTCCACTTT
>.|few|TRBV6-5|TRBJ1-1
CASRPTVVNTEAFF
TGTGCCAGCAGACCGACAGTGGTGAACACTGAAGCTTTCTTT
>TRBD1|.|TRBV5-1|TRBJ1-2
CASRLSTGGGYGYTF
TGCGCCAGCCGTCTGAGTACAGGGGGCGGGTATGGCTACACCTTC
>.|.|TRBV4-1|TRBJ2-5
CASSQELRARETQYF
TGCGCCAGCAGCCAGGAGCTGAGGGCAAGGGAGACCCAGTACTTC
>.|.|TRBV2|TRBJ1-5
CASSAALGGSNQPQHF
TGTGCCAGCAGTGCGGCATTGGGGGGTAGCAATCAGCCCCAGCATTTT
>TRBD2|.|TRBV6-5|TRBJ2-1
CASNLISGTYNEQFF
TGTGCCAGCAACCTCATTAGCGGGACATACAATGAGCAGTTCTTC
>TRBD2|few|TRBV3-1/TRBV3-2|TRBJ2-1
CASSQGGLAGYNEQFF
TGTGCCAGCAGCCAAGGAGGACTAGCGGGTTACAATGAGCAGTTCTTC
>.|.|TRBV15|TRBJ2-5
CATSRGPRTQYF
TGTGCCACCAGCAGAGGTCCCAGGACCCAGTACTTC
>.|.|TRBV27|TRBJ1-5
CASSSSTGRQPQHF
TGTGCCAGCAGCTCAAGTACGGGTAGACAGCCCCAGCATTTT
>.|.|TRBV28|TRBJ1-5
CASSLIQGNQPQHF
TGTGCCAGCAGTTTAATACAGGGCAATCAGCCCCAGCATTTT